The rows below give T cell receptor beta chains drawn from one sample of a study of T cell changes during pregnancy in multiple sclerosis. Only in-frame clones appear in the TCRdb table, and some are missing; sequencing was by immunoSEQ multiplex PCR. The table records tens of thousands of clones, roughly 93% of them present only once. The source material was peripheral blood, sampled in the second trimester of pregnancy. The receptors were sampled from a female donor with multiple sclerosis, enrolled in a pregnancy study. The CDR3 runs from the conserved cysteine through the conserved F or W. Each record gives: D gene, J gene, V gene, clone size, CDR3 protein, CDR3 DNA. D genes are given only for firm matches. Size tells how often a clone was seen (once, few, many) or the class of an expanded clone, and some rows leave it out.

>NA|TRBJ2-5|TRBV6-1|NA
CASSEARGTIPYQETQYF
TGTGCCAGCAGTGAAGCCAGGGGCACGATACCTTACCAAGAGACCCAGTACTTC
>TRBD1|TRBJ1-3|TRBV18|NA
CAVGQGAGNTIYF
TGTGCCGTCGGTCAGGGGGCTGGAAACACCATATATTTT
>TRBD1|TRBJ2-7|TRBV28|NA
CASSEDRGQAYEQYF
TGTGCCAGCAGCGAGGACAGGGGGCAGGCCTACGAGCAGTACTTC
>NA|TRBJ1-2|TRBV7-9|NA
CASSLDITADDDGYTF
TGTGCCAGCAGCTTAGATATTACAGCGGACGATGATGGCTACACCTTC
>NA|TRBJ2-5|TRBV29-1|NA
CSVFPQENQETQYF
TGCAGCGTTTTCCCTCAGGAAAACCAAGAGACCCAGTACTTC
>TRBD2|TRBJ2-3|TRBV6-1|NA
CATNTRGRADTQYF
TGTGCCACCAACACGCGCGGGAGGGCAGATACGCAGTATTTT
>NA|TRBJ1-1|TRBV7-2|NA
CASSPVWRNTEAFF
TGTGCCAGCAGTCCAGTTTGGAGGAACACTGAAGCTTTCTTT
>TRBD2|TRBJ2-7|TRBV28|once
CASSFRGDSYEQYF
TGTGCCAGCAGTTTTCGGGGGGACTCCTACGAGCAGTACTTC
>TRBD2|TRBJ2-1|TRBV5-5|NA
CASTPPGLGTGEQFF
TGTGCCAGCACCCCTCCGGGACTAGGGACCGGTGAGCAGTTCTTC
>NA|TRBJ2-6|TRBV11-2|NA
CASSTGRGGSGANVLTF
TGTGCCAGCAGCACCGGGAGAGGAGGCTCTGGGGCCAACGTCCTGACTTTC
>TRBD2|TRBJ2-1|TRBV11-3|NA
CASSLETSGRNEQFF
TGTGCCAGCAGCCTAGAAACTAGCGGGAGGAATGAGCAGTTCTTC
>TRBD2|TRBJ2-1|TRBV27|NA
CASSLNGRAYNEQFF
TGTGCCAGCAGTTTAAACGGGAGGGCCTACAATGAGCAGTTCTTC
>NA|TRBJ2-3|TRBV6-6|NA
CASSYSNTDTQYF
TGTGCCAGCAGTTACTCGAACACGGATACGCAGTATTTT
>NA|TRBJ2-7|TRBV6-5|once
CASSLQGNEQYF
TGTGCCAGCAGTTTGCAGGGAAACGAGCAGTACTTC
>TRBD1|TRBJ2-7|TRBV18|NA
CASSTDRGNYEQYF
TGTGCCAGCTCAACCGACAGGGGAAACTACGAGCAGTACTTC
>NA|TRBJ2-5|TRBV19|NA
CASSIGTRKDETQYF
TGTGCCAGTAGTATCGGGACAAGAAAAGATGAGACCCAGTACTTC
>NA|TRBJ2-1|TRBV7-3|NA
CASSLTKDMLNEQFF
TGTGCCAGCAGCTTAACTAAGGACATGCTCAATGAGCAGTTCTTC
>NA|TRBJ1-2|TRBV14|NA
CASSQDGGPPASGYTF
TGTGCCAGCAGCCAAGATGGAGGGCCCCCGGCCTCCGGCTACACCTTC
>TRBD2|TRBJ2-3|TRBV29-1|NA
CSVEGTAGGLTDTQYF
TGCAGCGTTGAAGGAACGGCGGGAGGCCTCACAGATACGCAGTATTTT
>NA|TRBJ2-1|TRBV15|once
CATSRDLRGFGRSYNEQFF
TGTGCCACCAGCAGAGATCTAAGGGGATTCGGTCGCTCCTACAATGAGCAGTTCTTC
>TRBD1|TRBJ1-3|TRBV7-9|NA
CASSSGQGALSGNTIYF
TGTGCCAGCAGCTCCGGACAGGGGGCCCTCTCTGGAAACACCATATATTTT
>TRBD1|TRBJ1-4|TRBV7-2|NA
CASSPRGQGLFF
TGTGCCAGCAGCCCGAGGGGGCAGGGGCTGTTTTTT
>NA|TRBJ1-1|TRBV25-1|NA
CASSRIQGRGEAFF
TGTGCCAGCAGTAGAATACAGGGAAGGGGAGAAGCTTTCTTT
>TRBD1|TRBJ2-7|TRBV7-6|NA
CASSSRTGLSYEQYF
TGTGCCAGCAGCTCTCGGACAGGGCTCTCCTACGAGCAGTACTTC
>NA|TRBJ2-1|TRBV7-3|NA
CASSPGGSNEQFF
TGTGCCAGCAGCCCCGGCGGATCCAATGAGCAGTTCTTC
>NA|TRBJ1-1|TRBV19|NA
CASSMRQGNTEAFF
TGTGCCAGTAGTATGAGGCAGGGGAACACTGAAGCTTTCTTT
>TRBD2|TRBJ2-1|TRBV4-3|NA
CASSLSLAGGEQFF
TGCGCCAGCAGCCTCTCACTAGCGGGAGGCGAGCAGTTCTTC
>TRBD1|TRBJ1-1|TRBV27|NA
CASVTRTGGFHTEAFF
TGTGCCAGTGTAACAAGGACAGGGGGCTTTCACACTGAAGCTTTCTTT
>TRBD2|TRBJ2-1|TRBV4-2|NA
CASSQGTSGSYNEQFF
TGTGCCAGCAGCCAAGGCACTAGCGGGAGTTACAATGAGCAGTTCTTC
>TRBD2|TRBJ2-3|TRBV9|NA
CAGQIGTSGRNSSTDTQYF
TGTGCCGGCCAAATCGGGACTAGCGGGAGGAACTCTAGCACAGATACGCAGTATTTT
>NA|TRBJ1-1|TRBV25-1|NA
CASSELIDTEAFF
TGTGCCAGCAGTGAATTAATAGACACTGAAGCTTTCTTT
>TRBD1|TRBJ2-5|TRBV27|NA
CASSFGTGMGETQYF
TGTGCCAGCAGTTTTGGGACAGGTATGGGAGAGACCCAGTACTTC
>NA|TRBJ1-2|TRBV4-2|NA
CASSQDAGGVNYGYTF
TGTGCCAGCAGCCAAGATGCGGGAGGGGTTAACTATGGCTACACCTTC
>NA|TRBJ2-1|TRBV27|NA
CASSLGSSYNEQFF
TGTGCCAGCAGTTTAGGGAGCTCCTACAATGAGCAGTTCTTC
>NA|TRBJ2-7|TRBV4-3|NA
CASSQGINERPYEQYF
TGCGCCAGCAGCCAAGGGATAAACGAGCGGCCCTACGAGCAGTACTTC
>TRBD2|TRBJ2-7|TRBV27|NA
CASSLLAGGSSYEQYF
TGTGCCAGCAGTTTACTAGCGGGAGGGAGCTCCTACGAGCAGTACTTC
>TRBD2|TRBJ2-4|TRBV10-2|NA
CASSGLAGGSGAKNIQYF
TGCGCCAGCAGTGGACTAGCGGGAGGGAGTGGGGCCAAAAACATTCAGTACTTC
>TRBD2|TRBJ2-1|TRBV11-2|NA
CASSFYGTRYDNEQFF
TGTGCCAGCAGCTTTTACGGGACTAGATATGACAATGAGCAGTTCTTC
>NA|TRBJ2-5|TRBV7-9|NA
CASSLGGPSLQETQYF
TGTGCCAGCAGCTTAGGGGGGCCCTCTCTTCAAGAGACCCAGTACTTC
>TRBD1|TRBJ1-5|TRBV5-1|NA
CASSLDPVTLDRVGQPQHF
TGCGCCAGCAGCTTGGACCCTGTAACCCTCGACAGGGTGGGTCAGCCCCAGCATTTT
>TRBD1|TRBJ1-2|TRBV29-1|NA
CSVIDRGDYGYTF
TGCAGCGTCATTGACAGGGGCGACTATGGCTACACCTTC
>TRBD2|TRBJ2-3|TRBV5-4|NA
CASSFPSGRAADTQYF
TGTGCCAGCAGCTTCCCTAGCGGGAGGGCCGCGGATACGCAGTATTTT